One sample yielded the 19 T cell receptor beta chains listed below, sequenced in a study of T cell changes during pregnancy in multiple sclerosis. TCRdb keeps only in-frame clones here, not all; method: immunoSEQ multiplex PCR. The data show around 65,000 clones, 90% to 95% seen once. Source: peripheral blood, taken in the third trimester of pregnancy. These TCRs come from a female donor in good health, enrolled as a control in a pregnancy study.

V and J are TRBV27 and TRBJ2-1; 8 bases map to TRBD1. The CDR3 runs to 18 residues. Germline CDR1 and CDR2: MNHEY and SMNVEV (reference sequence). V was clipped by 5 bases and J by 3 bases; unmatched bases: 15. The CDR3 bases are TGTGCCAGCAGTCCCGCCCGGACAGGGTGGGATGACTACAATGAGCAGTTCTTC. It specifies CASSPARTGWDDYNEQFF.

This clone was picked up one time. The chain recombines TRBV14 with TRBJ2-5; D call uncertain. The CDR3 runs 13 residues. Germline values: CDR1 SGHDN, CDR2 FVKESK. V lost 0 bases and J 9 bases, leaving 11 bases between the germline ends. The CDR3 region is CASSQDPGTAQYF. DNA of the CDR3: TGTGCCAGCAGCCAAGATCCCGGTACGGCCCAGTACTTC.

This chain uses TRBV6-1 with TRBJ1-5; no clear D gene. This CDR3 region has 13 residues. Germline assignment: CDR1 MNHNS and CDR2 SASEGT. V gave up 6 bases and J gave up 6 bases, with 12 bases separating them. This chain's CDR3 is CASRPYGVQPQHF. CDR3 DNA sequence: TGTGCCAGCAGGCCCTATGGTGTTCAGCCCCAGCATTTT.

The CDR3 spells CASSPQGNTEAFF. In nucleotides, the CDR3 is TGTGCCAGCAGCCCTCAGGGAAACACTGAAGCTTTCTTT. The V call is TRBV7-9, the J call TRBJ1-1, with D possibly TRBD1 on 5 matching bases. CDR1 SEHNR and CDR2 FQNEAQ come from the germline V gene (reference sequence). Trimming pared 5 bases from V and 2 bases from J, leaving 9 bases between. The CDR3 spans 13 residues.

The V call is TRBV7-3, the J call TRBJ2-1; 7 bases are shared with TRBD2. With V trimmed by 5 bases and J by 2 bases, 9 bases remained unmatched. CDR3 size: 16 residues. CDR1 is SGHTA and CDR2 is FQGTGA in the germline V gene. This chain's CDR3 is CASSEYSGAAYNEQFF. The DNA of the CDR3 is TGTGCCAGCAGCGAATACAGCGGGGCAGCCTACAATGAGCAGTTCTTC.

V usage is TRBV4-1 and J usage is TRBJ1-2; D ambiguous. This CDR3 has 15 amino acids. V lost 0 bases, J lost 4 bases, and 12 bases lay in between. Germline assignment: CDR1 MGHRA and CDR2 YSYEKL. The CDR3 coding sequence is TGCGCCAGCAGCCAAGATTGGGTCAGGTCCTATGGCTACACCTTC. Protein product: CASSQDWVRSYGYTF.

The chain is built from TRBV5-1 and TRBJ2-1, with 15 bases identical to TRBD2. The V gene's germline CDR1 is SGHRS and CDR2 YFSETQ. The CDR3 loop spans 16 amino acids. V lost 4 bases to trimming and J lost 7 bases; unmatched junction nucleotides: 6. For the CDR3, the DNA is TGCGCCAGCAGCAAAGGGACTAGCGGGGGGCGGAATGAGCAGTTCTTC. It specifies CASSKGTSGGRNEQFF.

The rearrangement uses TRBV5-6 and TRBJ1-2, with D possibly matching TRBD1 (6 bases). The CDR3 sequence is 17 residues long. The germline V and J ends were trimmed by 1 base and 4 bases, with 20 bases remaining between them. From germline, CDR1 is SGHDT and CDR2 YYEEEE. The CDR3 protein is CASSLSLGGQRIYGYTF. The CDR3, as DNA: TGTGCCAGCAGCTTGAGTTTAGGAGGACAGAGGATCTATGGCTACACCTTC. The full variable domain, rest sourced from reference TRBV5-6 and TRBJ1-2, is DAGVTQSPTHLIKTRGQQVTLRCSPKSGHDTVSWYQQALGQGPQFIFQYYEEEERQRGNFPDRFSGHQFPNYSSELNVNALLLGDSALYLCASSLSLGGQRIYGYTFGSGTRLTVV.

This clone was picked up one time. V and J are TRBV9 and TRBJ2-2; D unclear. Trimming took off 3 bases at V and 6 bases at J, with 12 bases between the two ends. The CDR3 runs 14 residues. Germline assignment: CDR1 SGDLS and CDR2 YYNGEE. The CDR3 bases are TGTGCCAGCAGCGCACCACCACAGTCCGGGGAGCTGTTTTTT. Its protein is CASSAPPQSGELFF.

The chain combines TRBV19 with TRBJ1-5; 7 bases fit TRBD1. The junction had 7 bases not matched to a gene; V was cut back by 3 bases and J by 5 bases. There are 15 residues in the CDR3. Germline CDR1 reads LNHDA; CDR2 reads SQIVND (reference sequence). CDR3 protein: CASSIPTGFHQPQHF. DNA of the CDR3: TGTGCCAGTAGTATCCCGACAGGGTTCCATCAGCCCCAGCATTTT.

This chain connects TRBV19 to TRBJ1-6; 7 bases fit TRBD1. Germline CDR1 is LNHDA and CDR2 is SQIVND (reference sequence). The CDR3 length is 15 residues. The V and J ends lost 5 bases and 7 bases, in that order; junction bases with no gene match: 8. The CDR3 DNA reads TGTGCCAGTAGTGCGACAGGGTTGAGCAATTCACCCCTCCACTTT. It yields the protein CASSATGLSNSPLHF. Combining the CDR3 with reference TRBV19 and TRBJ1-6 gives the whole variable domain DGGITQSPKYLFRKEGQNVTLSCEQNLNHDAMYWYRQDPGQGLRLIYYSQIVNDFQKGDIAEGYSVSREKKESFPLTVTSAQKNPTAFYLCASSATGLSNSPLHFGNGTRLTVT.

This chain connects TRBV28 to TRBJ2-4, with 7 positions matching TRBD1. The CDR3 length is 13 residues. Germline trimming cut 8 bases from V and 7 bases from J; bases unmatched to any gene: 8. Germline V CDR1 and CDR2: MDHEN, SYDVKM. CDR3 DNA sequence: TGTGCCAGCCTGACAGGGCCCGGGAACATTCAGTACTTC. It is translated as CASLTGPGNIQYF.

The chain's CDR3 is CASSRTSGALQETQYF. The CDR3 DNA sequence: TGTGCCAGCAGCCGTACTAGCGGGGCCCTTCAAGAGACCCAGTACTTC. The chain combines TRBV14 with TRBJ2-5, with 10 nucleotides matching TRBD2. The CDR3 contains 16 residues. CDR1 is SGHDN, CDR2 FVKESK, per germline. With 4 bases clipped from V and 2 bases from J, the junction kept 7 bases outside the gene matches.

The gene calls are TRBV28 and TRBJ1-5, with 7 bases identical to TRBD1. This CDR3 is 15 amino acids long. Germline trimming cut 7 bases from V and 9 bases from J; bases unmatched to any gene: 15. Germline V gene sequence: CDR1 MDHEN, CDR2 SYDVKM. In DNA form, the CDR3 reads TGTGCCAGCACCCCCCCCAACAGGGGTCAGGGGCCCCAGCATTTT. The encoded protein is CASTPPNRGQGPQHF.

The chain links TRBV11-3 to TRBJ2-1, with TRBD1 matching over 8 bases. The germline V gene encodes CDR1 SGHNT and CDR2 YENEEA. Trimming cost V 5 bases and J 11 bases; bases outside gene matches: 8. The CDR3 spans 13 residues. CDR3 sequence (DNA): TGTGCCAGCAGCCCCTCCGACAGGGGTCAGCAGTTCTTC. It is translated as CASSPSDRGQQFF.

CDR3: CASTKGRGSAQYF. In nucleotides, the CDR3 is TGTGCCAGTACCAAGGGGAGGGGCAGCGCCCAGTACTTC. The rearrangement links TRBV19 to TRBJ2-5; the match to TRBD2 covers 7 bases. CDR1 and CDR2 from the germline V gene are LNHDA and SQIVND (reference sequence). V lost 7 bases, J lost 9 bases, and 11 bases stayed unmatched. The CDR3 totals 13 residues.

The rearrangement uses TRBV11-2 and TRBJ1-5; possible D gene TRBD1, 6 bases. V was pared by 1 base and J by 7 bases, with 17 bases between. Germline V gene data show CDR1 as SGHAT and CDR2 as FQNNGV. The CDR3 loop spans 16 amino acids. Here the CDR3 DNA reads TGTGCCAGCAGCTTAGGCAAGACAGGTGGAAGGCAGCCCCAGCATTTT. Translating gives CASSLGKTGGRQPQHF.

This sequence joins TRBV4-1 and TRBJ1-1; D not resolved. CDR1 and CDR2 (germline): MGHRA, YSYEKL. This CDR3 region has 15 residues. Between the trimmed V and J ends, which lost 0 bases and 0 bases, there was a span of 8 bases. The CDR3 reads CASSQERALNTEAFF. DNA of the CDR3: TGCGCCAGCAGCCAAGAGCGGGCCTTGAACACTGAAGCTTTCTTT.

This clone appeared a single time. The chain is built from TRBV5-8 and TRBJ2-6; 7 nucleotides line up with TRBD1. J was trimmed by 2 bases and V by 2 bases; bases with no gene match: 1. The CDR3 loop spans 15 amino acids. Looked up from germline, CDR1 is SGHTS and CDR2 is YDEGEE. CDR3 sequence (DNA): TGTGCCAGCAGCTTCGACAGGGCTGGGGCCAACGTCCTGACTTTC. Translation gives CASSFDRAGANVLTF.